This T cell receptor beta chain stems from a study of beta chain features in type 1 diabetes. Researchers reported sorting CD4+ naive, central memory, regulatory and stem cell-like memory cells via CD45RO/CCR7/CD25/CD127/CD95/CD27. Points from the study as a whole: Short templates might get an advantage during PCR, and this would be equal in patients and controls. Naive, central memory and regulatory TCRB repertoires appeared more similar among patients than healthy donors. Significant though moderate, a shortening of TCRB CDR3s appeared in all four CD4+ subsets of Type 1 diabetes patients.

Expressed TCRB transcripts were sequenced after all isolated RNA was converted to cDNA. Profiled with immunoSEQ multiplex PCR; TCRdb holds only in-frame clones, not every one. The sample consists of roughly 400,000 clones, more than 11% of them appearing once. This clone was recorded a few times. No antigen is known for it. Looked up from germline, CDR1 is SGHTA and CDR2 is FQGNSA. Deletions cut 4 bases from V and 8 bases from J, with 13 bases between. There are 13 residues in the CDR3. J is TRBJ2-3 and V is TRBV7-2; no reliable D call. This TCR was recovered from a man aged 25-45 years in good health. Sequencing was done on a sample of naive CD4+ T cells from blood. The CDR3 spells CASSSRGVRTQYF. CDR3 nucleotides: TGTGCCAGCAGCTCTCGTGGAGTACGTACGCAGTATTTT.